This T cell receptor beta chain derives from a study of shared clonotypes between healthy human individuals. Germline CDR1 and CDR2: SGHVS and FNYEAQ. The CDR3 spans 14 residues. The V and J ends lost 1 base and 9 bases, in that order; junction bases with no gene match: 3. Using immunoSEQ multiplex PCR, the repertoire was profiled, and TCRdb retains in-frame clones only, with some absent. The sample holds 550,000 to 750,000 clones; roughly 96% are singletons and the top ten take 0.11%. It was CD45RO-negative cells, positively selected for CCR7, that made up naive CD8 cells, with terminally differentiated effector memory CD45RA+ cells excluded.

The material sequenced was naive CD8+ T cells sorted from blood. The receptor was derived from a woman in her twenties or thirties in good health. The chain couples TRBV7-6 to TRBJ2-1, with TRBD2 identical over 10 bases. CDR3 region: CASSLVASGGEQFF. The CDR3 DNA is TGTGCCAGCAGCTTAGTAGCTAGCGGGGGTGAGCAGTTCTTC.